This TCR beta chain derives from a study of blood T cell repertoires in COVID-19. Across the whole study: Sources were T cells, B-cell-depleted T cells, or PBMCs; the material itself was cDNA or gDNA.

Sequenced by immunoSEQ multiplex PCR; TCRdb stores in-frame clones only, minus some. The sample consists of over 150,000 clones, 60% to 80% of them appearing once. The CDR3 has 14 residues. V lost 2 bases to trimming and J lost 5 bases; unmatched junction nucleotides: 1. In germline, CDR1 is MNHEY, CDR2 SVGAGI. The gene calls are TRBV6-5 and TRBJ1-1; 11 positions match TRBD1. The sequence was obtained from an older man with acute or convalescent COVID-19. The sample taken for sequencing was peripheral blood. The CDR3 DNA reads TGTGCCAGCAGTTACGGGACAGGGGGTACTGAAGCTTTCTTT. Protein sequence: CASSYGTGGTEAFF.